The T cell receptor (beta chain) under discussion was sequenced for a study of blood T cells in healthy people across ages (dated by TCRdb to about 2015). Study-wide context: In model experiments, template switching captured about one uniquely barcoded TCR beta cDNA molecule for every two T cells. Donors of different ages were randomly distributed across sequencing lanes to avoid experimental bias. The donors were divided into four age groups: young (average around 15 years), middle-aged (approximately 42), aged (approximately 62) and long-lived (roughly 88). The study measured age-related changes in TCR beta repertoire diversity using deep sequencing normalized with unique cDNA molecular identifiers. Using the same blood draw, the study looked at two additional independent replicas of 1 million unique cDNA reads for two donors, one aged 18 to 30 and the other aged 80 or older. Study-level results and caveats: Compared with the aged group, the long-lived group had more naive CD4+ T cells, fewer expanded clones and increased TCR diversity, suggesting age selection. As age increased, observed TCR beta diversity per million T cells dropped in a roughly linear way, and a significant reduction was already evident by age roughly 40. Because the CMV infection status of the donors was unknown, age-related changes in expanded clonotypes may potentially have been confounded. Bulk unsorted PBMC profiling prevented conclusive comparison of naive and antigen-experienced compartments. There was a strong correlation between observed TCR beta diversity and the percentage of naive T cells measured by flow cytometry. Estimates of total diversity based on one million sequenced T cells were considered lower bounds and underestimates.

Donors were roughly 40 systemically healthy Caucasian individuals from Russia aged 6 to 90 years. Each donor gave ten milliliters of peripheral blood, collected into EDTA-treated Vacutainer tubes. Ficoll-Paque density-gradient centrifugation was used to isolate PBMCs, with at least 6.5 million obtained per sample. Total RNA, at least 5.5 micrograms per sample, was extracted from PBMCs with Trizol reagent. For every donor, flow cytometry on a PBMC aliquot measured the percentage of naive CD45RAhigh/CD27high T cells. Regarding this clonotype: It has no known antigen specificity. The sample holds no much larger clone one base away, and base qualities are not on file.

Libraries were constructed by 5' RACE. TCRdb records Illumina HiSeq 2500 as the sequencer. A second PCR of about 7 to 12 cycles was run with a J-beta primer mix and a sample-barcoded 5' primer. A template-switch 5' adaptor carrying 12 random nucleotides introduced a unique molecular identifier onto each TCR beta cDNA molecule. At least 2.5 million CDR3-containing paired-end reads were obtained from each sample. First-strand cDNA was synthesized from all RNA with the Mint cDNA synthesis kit, primed by a TRBC-specific oligonucleotide. Following uracil-DNA glycosylase treatment, a first 18-cycle PCR with universal primers M1SS and BC2_uni_R was performed on all cDNA. Processing in the source paper ran as follows. Normalization of each sample was performed by random selection of 1 million high-quality reads, each carrying a distinct molecular identifier. Reads with shared molecular identifiers were discarded instead of being binned into consensus sequences. CDR3 identification, clonotype clustering and error correction used MiTCR with a Q25 quality threshold and the strictest error-elimination algorithm. A nonparametric unseen species model using Euler transformation provided a lower-bound estimate of total TCR beta diversity. Through fastp at Q25 and MiXCR, TCRdb rebuilt clones from the public reads, retaining in-frame beta chains. Under each unique CDR3 protein, matching rows form one entry showing the most common genes and DNA. In this record, the V and J calls reflect TCRdb's handling and not the investigators' own analysis. This sample gives some 710,000 distinct CDR3 sequences in total; 22% of them show up just once. Approximately 20% of the sample is held by the ten biggest clonotypes.

Its CDR3 holds 15 amino acids, cysteine through phenylalanine. Kept here is only the CDR3 DNA, which spans 45 bases and is read in frame from base 1. Recombination linked TRBV12-1 to TRBJ2-1. TRBV12-1 counts as a pseudogene. This sequence was found in a man between 65 and 85 years old in good health. Sequenced input: blood. The CDR3 reads as follows: CASSCGRVTYNEQFF. The bases are TGTGCCAGCAGCTGTGGACGGGTAACCTACAATGAGCAGTTCTTC.